One sample yielded the 29 T cell receptor beta chains listed below, sequenced in a study of blood T cells in healthy people across ages (dated by TCRdb to between 2015 and 2016). The protocol used for the library was 5' RACE. A second PCR of about 6 to 12 cycles was performed with a sample-barcoded 5' primer and a J-beta primer mix. In-frame beta chains were kept once TCRdb had trimmed the public reads at Q25 with fastp and called clones with MiXCR. Each entry merges the rows of one CDR3 protein and shows their most common DNA and genes. The sample has roughly 1.9 million distinct CDR3 sequences on record, roughly two fifths of them singletons. The ten largest make up around 23% of the sample. The material sequenced was blood. The receptors were sampled from a human donor in good health.

This clonotype was counted a few times. The gene calls are TRBV20-1 and TRBJ2-3; TRBD2 matches at 14 bases. The V gene end was trimmed by 8 bases and the J gene end by 2 bases; junction bases not matched to a gene: 3. The germline gives CDR1 DFQATT, CDR2 SNEGSKA (reference sequence). CDR3 length: 14 amino acids. DNA for the CDR3: TGCAGTTGGACTAGCGGGGGGATCACAGATACGCAGTATTTT. Encoded protein: CSWTSGGITDTQYF.

In its sample, this clonotype was seen a few times. The chain uses TRBV20-1 and TRBJ2-5; D might be TRBD2 (6 bases). The V gene lost 3 bases and the J gene lost 4 bases, with 18 bases spanning the gap. The CDR3 runs 15 residues. Per the germline V gene, CDR1 is DFQATT and CDR2 is SNEGSKA (reference sequence). The CDR3 DNA reads TGCAGTGCTAGGTTGGCTGGCGGGGCGCCAGAGACCCAGTACTTC. Amino acid sequence: CSARLAGGAPETQYF.

This chain joins TRBV29-1 and TRBJ1-2; TRBD1 agrees at 8 bases. V lost 7 bases, J lost 8 bases, and 12 bases stayed unmatched. CDR3 length: 13 residues. The germline V gene encodes CDR1 SQVTM and CDR2 ANQGSEA. In DNA form, the CDR3 reads TGCAGCGCCACAATGACAGGGGTCCGGGGCTACACCTTC. The encoded protein is CSATMTGVRGYTF.

In its sample, this clonotype was seen a few times. The chain links TRBV18 to TRBJ1-2, with D possibly matching TRBD1 (6 bases). This CDR3 is built from 13 residues. Deletions cut 2 bases from V and 5 bases from J, with 9 bases between. Per the germline V gene, CDR1 is KGHSH and CDR2 is LQKENI. CDR3 in DNA: TGTGCCAGCTCACCAGGACAGAAGTATGGCTACACCTTC. Residues: CASSPGQKYGYTF.

This clonotype was recorded many times. This sequence joins TRBV5-1 and TRBJ1-1; TRBD1 is a possible D gene (6 bases). V was shortened by 5 bases and J by 5 bases, with 13 bases between the two germline ends. This CDR3 spans 13 amino acids. The V gene's germline CDR1 is SGHRS and CDR2 YFSETQ. CDR3 DNA sequence: TGCGCCAGCAGGTGGGGGGCCGAGACTGAAGCTTTCTTT. Translated: CASRWGAETEAFF.

V and J are TRBV29-1 and TRBJ2-4; 9 nucleotides align to TRBD1. J gave up 13 bases and V 6 bases, and 16 bases lay outside the gene matches. The germline V gene encodes CDR1 SQVTM and CDR2 ANQGSEA. CDR3 size: 14 residues. The CDR3 region is CSVFDRGVYNEQYF. As DNA, the CDR3 is TGCAGCGTCTTTGACAGGGGGGTTTACAATGAGCAGTACTTC.

The chain carries TRBV20-1 and TRBJ2-7; 11 bases map to TRBD2. With V trimmed by 3 bases and J by 5 bases, 3 bases remained unmatched. The CDR3 has 13 residues. CDR1 and CDR2 (germline): DFQATT, SNEGSKA (reference sequence). The CDR3 here is CSASLAGGHEQYF. CDR3 in DNA: TGCAGTGCTAGTCTAGCGGGGGGCCACGAGCAGTACTTC.

This clonotype was seen more than once but under ten times. The J gene is TRBJ2-1, the V gene TRBV15, with no clear D. CDR1 is LNHNV, CDR2 YYDKDF, per germline (reference sequence). V was pared by 0 bases and J by 4 bases, with 19 bases between. The length of the CDR3 is 18 residues. The CDR3 reads CATSRDSSGVRLYNEQFF. The CDR3 nucleotides read TGTGCCACCAGCAGAGATAGTAGTGGTGTCAGGTTGTACAATGAGCAGTTCTTC.

Points on this clonotype: One end of the junction does not line up with germline, which may come from a read error. The chain joins TRBV9 to TRBJ2-4, with D perhaps TRBD2 (5 bases). The assigned J gene may be wrong: the sequence end matches TRBJ2-7 better. Germline CDR1 SGDLS, CDR2 YYNGEE. The CDR3 runs 14 residues. CDR3 bases: TGTGCCAGCGGCGTATCGACGGGAACCTACGAGCAGTACTTC. It specifies CASGVSTGTYEQYF.

Comments on this clonotype: The junction departs from germline at one end; a sequencing error may be responsible. V and J are TRBV9 and TRBJ2-5; D gene uncertain. TRBJ2-7 matches the DNA end more closely, so the J call is doubtful. The germline gives CDR1 SGDLS, CDR2 YYNGEE. This CDR3 contains 15 residues. CDR3 amino acids: CANSVDPGSSYEQYF. CDR3 in DNA: TGCGCCAACAGCGTAGATCCGGGCAGCTCCTACGAGCAGTACTTC.

The rearrangement uses TRBV6-1 and TRBJ1-4; D might be TRBD1 (5 bases). CDR1 MNHNS and CDR2 SASEGT come from the germline V gene. The CDR3 is 16 amino acids. V lost 1 base, J lost 0 bases, and 9 bases lay in between. Here the CDR3 reads CASSEVIGATNEKLFF. Here the CDR3 DNA reads TGTGCCAGCAGTGAAGTAATAGGGGCAACTAATGAAAAACTGTTTTTT.

This clonotype appeared a few times. The chain links TRBV7-2 to TRBJ2-5; D is unresolved. V was trimmed by 5 bases and J by 5 bases, leaving 18 bases between them. This CDR3 is 15 amino acids long. Germline V gene sequence: CDR1 SGHTA, CDR2 FQGNSA. CDR3 sequence reads: CASSLQWDRMETQYF. CDR3 DNA: TGTGCCAGCAGCCTTCAATGGGATAGAATGGAGACCCAGTACTTC.

Only a few counts were recorded for this clonotype. V and J are TRBV14 and TRBJ2-7; 8 positions match TRBD1. Germline CDR1 is SGHDN and CDR2 is FVKESK. This CDR3 spans 15 amino acids. V was pared by 2 bases and J by 2 bases, with 5 bases of the junction left unmatched. CDR3 DNA: TGTGCCAGCAGCCAACGACAGGGGTCCACCTACGAGCAGTACTTC. As protein: CASSQRQGSTYEQYF.

This sequence joins TRBV11-2 and TRBJ1-2; D not resolved. This CDR3 region has 16 residues. Germline assignment: CDR1 SGHAT and CDR2 FQNNGV. Trimming shortened V by 1 base and J by 4 bases, and 16 bases separated the two germline ends. CDR3 region: CASSLAPGVLGYGYTF. The CDR3 DNA follows: TGTGCCAGCAGCTTAGCCCCCGGGGTTTTGGGCTATGGCTACACCTTC. Full variable domain (missing parts from reference TRBV11-2 and TRBJ1-2): EAGVAQSPRYKIIEKRQSVAFWCNPISGHATLYWYQQILGQGPKLLIQFQNNGVVDDSQLPKDRFSAERLKGVDSTLKIQPAKLEDSAVYLCASSLAPGVLGYGYTFGSGTRLTVV.

This chain uses TRBV6-2 or TRBV6-3 with TRBJ2-7; maybe TRBD2 (6 bases). The ends were cut back, 7 bases at V and 6 bases at J, with 19 bases in the middle. CDR3 length: 14 amino acids. Germline V gene sequence: CDR1 MNHEY, CDR2 SVGEGT. The CDR3 here is CASTQLAKVSEQYF. The CDR3, as DNA: TGTGCCAGCACCCAGCTAGCGAAGGTTTCCGAGCAGTACTTC.

This chain connects TRBV20-1 to TRBJ1-2; possible D gene TRBD1, 5 bases. This CDR3 spans 14 amino acids. Germline V CDR1 and CDR2: DFQATT, SNEGSKA (reference sequence). The germline V and J ends were trimmed by 6 bases and 7 bases, with 21 bases remaining between them. The CDR3: CSASANRGGSGYTF. The CDR3 nucleotides read TGCAGTGCCTCAGCTAATCGGGGGGGAAGTGGCTACACCTTC.

The V call is TRBV3-1, the J call TRBJ1-1, with no clear D. There are 12 residues in the CDR3. Germline V gene data show CDR1 as LGHDT and CDR2 as YNNKEL (reference sequence). With 1 base removed from V and 4 bases from J, the gap between germline ends came to 4 bases. In nucleotides, the CDR3 is TGTGCCAGCAGCCAAGCCCCCACTGAAGCTTTCTTT. This encodes CASSQAPTEAFF. Supplemented by reference TRBV3-1 and TRBJ1-1, the full variable domain reads DTAVSQTPKYLVTQMGNDKSIKCEQNLGHDTMYWYKQDSKKFLKIMFSYNNKELIINETVPNRFSPKSPDKAHLNLHINSLELGDSAVYFCASSQAPTEAFFGQGTRLTVV.

This sequence joins TRBV7-3 and TRBJ2-3; unclear D gene. V lost 2 bases and J lost 4, with 10 bases in between. Germline CDR1 reads SGHTA; CDR2 reads FQGTGA. This CDR3 contains 14 residues. CDR3 bases: TGTGCCAGCAGCTTATACGGGTTTGCAGATACGCAGTATTTT. Its translation is CASSLYGFADTQYF. The full variable domain, in which reference TRBV7-3 and TRBJ2-3 provide the parts outside the CDR3, is GAGVSQTPSNKVTEKGKYVELRCDPISGHTALYWYRQSLGQGPEFLIYFQGTGAADDSGLPNDRFFAVRPEGSVSTLKIQRTERGDSAVYLCASSLYGFADTQYFGPGTRLTVL.

Points on this clonotype: One end of the junction is discordant with germline, which a read error may explain. The rearrangement joins TRBV3-1 to TRBJ1-6; 10 bases are a match to TRBD1. The CDR3 is made up of 15 amino acids. Germline CDR1 is LGHDT and CDR2 is YNNKEL (reference sequence). CDR3 DNA sequence: TGTGCTAGCAGCCAATGCGGACAGGGGGGTTCACCCCTCCACTTT. Protein: CASSQCGQGGSPLHF.

J is TRBJ2-1 and V is TRBV11-2; the match to TRBD1 covers 9 bases. Per germline, CDR1 SGHAT and CDR2 FQNNGV. Trimming at V came to 5 bases and at J to 3 bases, leaving 8 bases not matched to a gene. The CDR3 length is 16 residues. This CDR3 is CASSHNRGHNYNEQFF. CDR3 DNA sequence: TGTGCCAGCAGCCACAACAGGGGGCACAACTACAATGAGCAGTTCTTC.

This chain links TRBV27 with TRBJ1-4; TRBD1 is a possible D gene (5 bases). This CDR3 has 14 residues. Trimming stripped 5 bases from V and 6 bases from J, with 13 bases between. The germline V gene encodes CDR1 MNHEY and CDR2 SMNVEV (reference sequence). The CDR3 is CASSPRVGDEKLFF. The CDR3 DNA is TGTGCCAGCAGTCCCAGGGTAGGGGATGAAAAACTGTTTTTT.

This clonotype was counted between two and nine times. This chain's CDR3 is CASSLGRTDEAFF. The CDR3 bases are TGTGCCAGCAGCCTAGGCCGGACAGACGAAGCTTTCTTT. The chain joins TRBV7-3 to TRBJ1-1, with D possibly TRBD1 on 6 matching bases. The CDR3 runs to 13 residues. Trimming took 5 bases from V and 8 from J, leaving 15 bases between them. Germline V gene lookup returns CDR1 SGHTA and CDR2 FQGTGA.

This chain connects TRBV3-1 to TRBJ2-7; 8 positions match TRBD1. V lost 2 bases and J lost 8; bases outside the gene matches: 2. In germline, CDR1 is LGHDT, CDR2 YNNKEL (reference sequence). This CDR3 has 12 residues. The CDR3 sequence is CASSQSRGQQYF. The CDR3 DNA reads TGTGCCAGCAGCCAATCCAGGGGGCAGCAGTACTTC.

This clonotype was recorded a few times. The J gene is TRBJ2-1, the V gene TRBV20-1; 7 bases agree with TRBD2. The CDR3 spans 16 residues. Per the germline V gene, CDR1 is DFQATT and CDR2 is SNEGSKA (reference sequence). J was trimmed by 6 bases and V by 6 bases; bases with no gene match: 17. As DNA, the CDR3 is TGCAGTGCCCACGGGGACTACCGAGCACCCCTCAATGAGCAGTTCTTC. This translates into CSAHGDYRAPLNEQFF.

The DNA of the CDR3 is TGTGCCAGCAGCCCAGGTCACTTAGCCCCCCGGACGTTCTTC. Its protein product is CASSPGHLAPRTFF. The gene calls are TRBV6-6 and TRBJ2-1, with D uncertain. Between the trimmed V and J ends, which lost 6 bases and 15 bases, there was a span of 24 bases. The CDR3 loop spans 14 amino acids. Germline V gene lookup returns CDR1 MNHNY and CDR2 SVGAGI (reference sequence).

The rearrangement joins TRBV18 to TRBJ2-5, with TRBD1 identical over 11 bases. CDR1 and CDR2 (germline): KGHSH, LQKENI. Trimming removed 1 base from V and 11 bases from J; junction bases left unmatched: 15. CDR3 length: 17 amino acids. CDR3 DNA sequence: TGTGCCAGCTCACCACTGGGGCTAGGACAGGGGGCGAGAGAGCAGTACTTC. Its translation: CASSPLGLGQGAREQYF.

V usage is TRBV2 and J usage is TRBJ2-4, with D possibly being TRBD1 (5 bases). Germline V CDR1 and CDR2: SNHLY, FYNNEI. V was shortened by 3 bases and J by 0 bases, with 15 bases between the two germline ends. The CDR3 is 17 amino acids. DNA of the CDR3: TGTGCCAGCAGTGAGAAGCTGAACAGGAGAGCCAAAAACATTCAGTACTTC. Amino acids: CASSEKLNRRAKNIQYF.

V is TRBV6-6 and J is TRBJ1-3; no clear D gene. Germline V gene sequence: CDR1 MNHNY, CDR2 SVGAGI (reference sequence). Between the trimmed V and J ends, which lost 4 bases and 0 bases, there was a span of 16 bases. This CDR3 is built from 17 residues. This CDR3 is CASSSRSGVYSGNTIYF. In DNA form, the CDR3 reads TGTGCCAGCAGTTCTCGCAGTGGAGTCTACTCTGGAAACACCATATATTTT.

This clonotype came up a few times. The chain links TRBV9 to TRBJ1-1; D remains ambiguous. This CDR3 has 13 amino acids. Germline assignment: CDR1 SGDLS and CDR2 YYNGEE. V was clipped by 4 bases and J by 6 bases, with 13 bases between them. In DNA, the CDR3 is TGTGCCAGCAGCTCCACGACGATGGCTGAAGCTTTCTTT. The encoded protein is CASSSTTMAEAFF.